In this sample, the clone carrying this T cell receptor (beta chain) is medium-sized. Its specificity is not known. These data come from a study of spatial heterogeneity in lung cancer. Every TCR cDNA molecule bore its own unique molecular identifier. TCRdb reprocessed the 5' RACE reads via MiXCR and lists one record per CDR3 protein. The repertoire includes approximately 4,900 distinct CDR3 sequences, about 12% of them detected once, and 10% sits in the top ten. Findings of the study overall: Numbers of ubiquitous and regional expanded TCRs tracked ubiquitous and regional nonsynonymous mutation counts, respectively. Mutation counts in tumors were tracked by counts of expanded intratumoral alpha and beta TCRs.

As for time point: sample taken at primary tumor resection. Samples came from roughly 72 TRACERx patients with untreated early-stage lung cancer. Whole RNA obtained from tumor, nontumor lung or frozen PBMC underwent sequencing without sorting. With 0 bases removed from V and 6 bases from J, the gap between germline ends came to 15 bases. Germline-derived CDR1 and CDR2 are WSHSY and SAAADI. The CDR3 spans 15 residues. V is TRBV10-2 and J is TRBJ2-7; a weak D match, TRBD2 (5 bases). The specimen comprised lung tumor tissue, sampled at surgery. The clonotype was recovered from a female donor with early-stage non-small cell lung cancer. Here the CDR3 reads CASSESRAGFGEQYF. The DNA of the CDR3 is TGCGCCAGCAGTGAGTCTCGTGCGGGCTTCGGCGAGCAGTACTTC.